The 28 T cell receptor beta chains below all came from one sample that was sequenced in a study of identical twins. TCRdb re-called the 5' RACE reads through MiXCR, storing one row per CDR3 protein. The table has approximately 590,000 distinct CDR3 sequences, 9% to 10% seen once; the top ten hold 3%. The sample was also linked to a second study, of yellow fever vaccine responses in identical twins.

The sequenced sample consisted of PBMCs. The receptors here all came from a woman aged 18-29 years in good health.

The CDR3 DNA sequence: TGTGCCAGCAGCGGCCGGGACTACCCTAGCACAGATACGCAGTATTTT. The encoded protein is CASSGRDYPSTDTQYF. V is TRBV7-9 and J is TRBJ2-3; 7 bases match TRBD2. V was pared by 5 bases and J by 0 bases, with 8 bases of the junction left unmatched. Germline V gene sequence: CDR1 SEHNR, CDR2 FQNEAQ (reference sequence). The length of the CDR3 is 16 residues.

This clonotype was counted at least ten times. As DNA, the CDR3 is TGTGCCAGCAGCCTGGGACAGGGCGCGAACACCGGGGAGCTGTTTTTT. This gives the protein CASSLGQGANTGELFF. V and J are TRBV6-4 and TRBJ2-2, with 9 positions matching TRBD1. The trim removed 6 bases at V and 0 bases at J, leaving 5 bases unmatched. The CDR3 length is 16 residues. CDR1 and CDR2 from the germline V gene are MRHNA and SNTAGT.

This clonotype was observed many times. This rearrangement joins TRBV7-2 to TRBJ2-4; 8 bases are shared with TRBD1. The germline gives CDR1 SGHTA, CDR2 FQGNSA. The CDR3 sequence is 13 residues long. Germline trimming cut 4 bases from V and 8 bases from J; bases unmatched to any gene: 4. CDR3 region: CASSWGQEHIQYF. CDR3 sequence (DNA): TGTGCCAGCAGCTGGGGACAGGAGCACATTCAGTACTTC. The whole variable domain, filled in from reference TRBV7-2 and TRBJ2-4, reads GAGVSQSPSNKVTEKGKDVELRCDPISGHTALYWYRQSLGQGLEFLIYFQGNSAPDKSGLPSDRFSAERTGGSVSTLTIQRTQQEDSAVYLCASSWGQEHIQYFGAGTRLSVL.

This clonotype was seen only a few times. The chain uses TRBV6-5 and TRBJ2-1; tentative D call: TRBD2 (6 bases). The germline gives CDR1 MNHEY, CDR2 SVGAGI. CDR3 length equals 14 residues. Trimming stripped 0 bases from V and 14 bases from J, with 17 bases between. The CDR3 DNA reads TGTGCCAGCAGTTACTCGAATAAGGCGGGATCCGAGTTCTTC. Residues: CASSYSNKAGSEFF.

Many counts were recorded for this clonotype. The chain carries TRBV29-1 and TRBJ2-7, with a possible D match to TRBD2 (6 bases). V was shortened by 5 bases and J by 2 bases, with 10 bases between the two germline ends. The CDR3 length is 12 residues. Germline assignment: CDR1 SQVTM and CDR2 ANQGSEA. CDR3 nucleotide sequence: TGCAGCGTTCTATCTAGCGCCTACGAGCAGTACTTC. This encodes CSVLSSAYEQYF.

The V call is TRBV27, the J call TRBJ2-7; D uncertain. Germline values: CDR1 MNHEY, CDR2 SMNVEV (reference sequence). CDR3 length: 12 residues. V was clipped by 5 bases and J by 12 bases, with 17 bases between them. This CDR3 is CASSPSGRFWYF. CDR3 nucleotide sequence: TGTGCCAGCAGTCCCTCTGGCCGTTTTTGGTACTTC.

The sample holds many counts of this clonotype. The chain couples TRBV5-1 to TRBJ2-7; 11 nucleotides agree with TRBD1. Germline lookup yields CDR1 SGHRS and CDR2 YFSETQ. The CDR3 contains 15 residues. V dropped 4 bases and J dropped 3; count of bases not matched to a gene: 6. This chain's CDR3 is CASSVTGTGGYEQYF. The CDR3 DNA reads as TGCGCCAGCAGCGTAACCGGGACAGGGGGCTACGAGCAGTACTTC.

This clonotype showed up just a few times. The chain couples TRBV6-2 or TRBV6-3 to TRBJ2-7, with TRBD2 matching 10 bases. This CDR3 is built from 14 residues. With 1 base clipped from V and 3 bases from J, the junction kept 0 bases outside the gene matches. Germline loops: CDR1 MNHEY, CDR2 SVGEGT. CDR3 region: CASSYLAGGYEQYF. Here the CDR3 DNA reads TGTGCCAGCAGTTACTTAGCGGGAGGCTACGAGCAGTACTTC.

The chain carries TRBV9 and TRBJ2-1; D might be TRBD2 (5 bases). This CDR3 is 11 amino acids long. Deletions cut 7 bases from V and 6 bases from J, with 8 bases between. The germline CDR1 and CDR2 sequences are SGDLS and YYNGEE. CDR3 residues: CASGGFNEQFF. CDR3 in DNA: TGTGCCAGCGGAGGTTTCAATGAGCAGTTCTTC.

This clonotype has more than one count but fewer than ten. The chain uses TRBV5-6 and TRBJ2-4; D ambiguous. CDR3 length: 12 amino acids. The V gene lost 0 bases and the J gene lost 14 bases, with 12 bases spanning the gap. Per germline, CDR1 SGHDT and CDR2 YYEEEE. The CDR3 here is CASSLAHFSEYF. The CDR3 nucleotides are TGTGCCAGCAGCTTGGCACATTTTTCGGAGTACTTC.

In this sample, this clonotype turned up many times. The chain employs TRBV5-1 and TRBJ2-1; D gene ambiguous. From germline, CDR1 is SGHRS and CDR2 YFSETQ. The length of the CDR3 is 11 residues. Deletions cut 5 bases from V and 9 bases from J, with 9 bases between. The CDR3 region is CASREIGEQFF. In DNA, the CDR3 is TGCGCCAGCAGGGAAATCGGTGAGCAGTTCTTC.

In DNA form, the CDR3 reads TGCAGTGCTATACAGGGGGTATTCACAGATACGCAGTATTTT. Its translation: CSAIQGVFTDTQYF. The chain joins TRBV20-1 to TRBJ2-3, with 8 bases aligning to TRBD1. Germline CDR1 reads DFQATT; CDR2 reads SNEGSKA (reference sequence). This CDR3 region has 14 residues. V dropped 4 bases and J dropped 2; count of bases not matched to a gene: 5.

The chain joins TRBV12-5 to TRBJ2-1, with 7 nucleotides matching TRBD2. Trimming at V came to 1 base and at J to 6 bases, leaving 6 bases not matched to a gene. Germline CDR1 reads LGHNT; CDR2 reads FRNRAP. There are 15 residues in the CDR3. The CDR3 protein is CASGLDPPGGNEQFF. The CDR3 DNA reads TGTGCTAGTGGTTTGGACCCCCCGGGAGGCAATGAGCAGTTCTTC.

This chain links TRBV8-2 with TRBJ1-4; no check of the table's D call, TRBD1, against the DNA was made. TRBV8-2 counts as a pseudogene. CDR3 length: 12 residues. CDR3: CASSPGVEKLFF. The CDR3 DNA reads TGTGCCAGCAGCCCGGGGGTTGAAAAACTGTTTTTT.

This clonotype has more than one count but fewer than ten. The rearrangement links TRBV7-6 to TRBJ2-3, with 10 bases fitting TRBD2. This CDR3 comprises 14 residues. V lost 8 bases and J lost 4; bases outside the gene matches: 6. Germline CDR1 reads SGHVS; CDR2 reads FNYEAQ. CDR3 bases: TGTGCCAGCCGCAGAGCGGGGGGGTCAGATACGCAGTATTTT. It translates to CASRRAGGSDTQYF.

This clonotype showed up just a few times. The chain is built from TRBV7-8 and TRBJ2-6; 8 bases agree with TRBD1. CDR1 is SGHVS and CDR2 is FQNEAQ in the germline V gene. Trimming removed 4 bases from V and 2 bases from J; junction bases left unmatched: 1. The length of the CDR3 is 15 residues. CDR3 DNA sequence: TGTGCCAGCAGCTCGACAGGGGCTGGGGCCAACGTCCTGACTTTC. Encoded protein: CASSSTGAGANVLTF.

The chain has TRBV20-1 and TRBJ2-7, with D perhaps TRBD2 (5 bases). CDR1 and CDR2 (germline): DFQATT, SNEGSKA (reference sequence). Trimming stripped 1 base from V and 12 bases from J, with 16 bases between. CDR3 length equals 12 residues. CDR3 nucleotide sequence: TGCAGTGCTAGAGGCCCTTCCGGAGGACGGTACTTC. It yields the protein CSARGPSGGRYF.

There are a few counts of this clonotype. The CDR3 DNA follows: TGCAGTGCTAGAGATATCAGGGCCAAGTACGAGCAGTACTTC. Protein sequence: CSARDIRAKYEQYF. J is TRBJ2-7 and V is TRBV20-1; TRBD1 is a possible D gene (5 bases). The germline V gene has CDR1 DFQATT and CDR2 SNEGSKA (reference sequence). There are 14 residues in the CDR3. Trimming removed 0 bases at V and 4 bases at J, with 13 bases between.

This clonotype was recorded many times. This chain links TRBV3-1 with TRBJ1-2; possible D gene TRBD1, 6 bases. The CDR3 has 16 residues. Trimming took off 1 base at V and 4 bases at J, with 16 bases between the two ends. Germline V CDR1 and CDR2: LGHDT, YNNKEL (reference sequence). CDR3 loop: CASSQVLATGFYGYTF. The DNA of the CDR3 is TGTGCCAGCAGCCAAGTTTTAGCTACAGGGTTCTATGGCTACACCTTC.

V and J are TRBV6-2 or TRBV6-3 and TRBJ2-4; 9 bases are a match to TRBD2. This CDR3 contains 14 residues. J gave up 11 bases and V 6 bases, and 11 bases lay outside the gene matches. Germline CDR1 MNHEY, CDR2 SVGEGT. The CDR3 DNA follows: TGTGCCAGCAGCTTTGGAGGGGCTAGCGGGGTTCAGTACTTC. It is translated as CASSFGGASGVQYF.

This clonotype was seen more than once but under ten times. The gene calls are TRBV27 and TRBJ2-7, with D maybe TRBD1 (6 bases). V was clipped by 5 bases and J by 3 bases, with 17 bases between them. The CDR3 has 15 residues. Looked up from germline, CDR1 is MNHEY and CDR2 is SMNVEV (reference sequence). The CDR3 spells CASSPRQVGDYEQYF. CDR3 bases: TGTGCCAGCAGTCCCCGACAGGTGGGGGACTACGAGCAGTACTTC.

The chain links TRBV25-1 to TRBJ2-5, with D tentatively TRBD2 (5 bases). Trimming pared 2 bases from V and 0 bases from J, leaving 7 bases between. The CDR3 extends over 14 amino acids. CDR1 and CDR2 from the germline V gene are MGHDK and SYGVNS. CDR3 protein: CASSESGNQETQYF. CDR3 bases: TGTGCCAGCAGTGAAAGCGGAAACCAAGAGACCCAGTACTTC.

This clonotype has at least ten counts. The rearrangement uses TRBV12-3 or TRBV12-4 and TRBJ2-1; D is ambiguous. V lost 5 bases and J 1 base, leaving 3 bases between the germline ends. The length of the CDR3 is 12 residues. Here the CDR3 reads CASSNSYNEQFF. Here the CDR3 DNA reads TGTGCCAGCAGTAATTCCTACAATGAGCAGTTCTTC.

This clonotype was recorded a few times. The chain joins TRBV11-2 to TRBJ1-1; D is ambiguous. CDR3 length: 14 residues. V lost 5 bases to trimming and J lost 4 bases, with 14 bases between them. Germline assignment: CDR1 SGHAT and CDR2 FQNNGV. This CDR3 reads CASSESLWATEAFF. In DNA, the CDR3 is TGTGCCAGCAGCGAAAGTTTATGGGCCACTGAAGCTTTCTTT.

Many counts were recorded for this clonotype. V usage is TRBV7-2 and J usage is TRBJ2-1, with D unresolved. The length of the CDR3 is 13 residues. The germline V gene has CDR1 SGHTA and CDR2 FQGNSA. Trimming took off 0 bases at V and 7 bases at J, with 7 bases between the two ends. The CDR3 loop reads CASSLARFNEQFF. The CDR3 nucleotides are TGTGCCAGCAGCTTAGCCAGGTTTAATGAGCAGTTCTTC.

This clonotype came up many times. The rearrangement links TRBV6-5 to TRBJ2-1; 7 positions agree with TRBD2. The CDR3 is 14 residues long. Germline V gives CDR1 MNHEY, CDR2 SVGAGI. V lost 0 bases and J lost 10; bases outside the gene matches: 6. The CDR3 protein is CASSYSSQRDEQFF. The DNA of the CDR3 is TGTGCCAGCAGTTACTCGTCACAGCGGGACGAGCAGTTCTTC.

In this sample, this clonotype turned up a few times. V usage is TRBV18 and J usage is TRBJ2-3; 7 bases are shared with TRBD1. The CDR3 runs to 15 residues. V gave up 5 bases and J gave up 2 bases; unmatched junction bases: 7. Germline V CDR1 and CDR2: KGHSH, LQKENI. CDR3 region: CASSSTGASTDTQYF. The CDR3 nucleotides are TGTGCCAGCTCATCCACAGGGGCCTCCACAGATACGCAGTATTTT.

The rearrangement links TRBV6-1 to TRBJ2-1; 7 bases line up with TRBD2. The CDR3 runs 16 residues. The V segment lost 6 bases and the J segment 7 bases; nucleotides outside the gene matches: 15. The germline V gene has CDR1 MNHNS and CDR2 SASEGT. The CDR3 loop reads CASSAPTGGSGNEQFF. The DNA for the CDR3 is TGTGCCAGCAGCGCCCCGACTGGCGGGAGCGGTAATGAGCAGTTCTTC.